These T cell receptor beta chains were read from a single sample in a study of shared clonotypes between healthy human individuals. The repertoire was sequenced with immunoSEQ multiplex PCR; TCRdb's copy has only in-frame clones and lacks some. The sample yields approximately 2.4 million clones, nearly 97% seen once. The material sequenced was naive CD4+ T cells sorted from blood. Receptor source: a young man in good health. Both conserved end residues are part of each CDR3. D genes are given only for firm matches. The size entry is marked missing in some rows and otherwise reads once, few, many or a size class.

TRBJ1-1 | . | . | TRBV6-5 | TGTGCCAGCAGTTACGGTCGGGGCTCTATCAACACTGAAGCTTTCTTT | CASSYGRGSINTEAFF
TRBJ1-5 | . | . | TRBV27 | TGTGCCAGCAGTGAGTCTTCAGGGGATCAGCCCCAGCATTTT | CASSESSGDQPQHF
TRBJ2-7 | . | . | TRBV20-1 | TGCAGTGCTAGAAGCGACGAGCAGTACTTC | CSARSDEQYF
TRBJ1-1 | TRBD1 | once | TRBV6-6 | TGTGCCAGCACTGAGGGACAGGGTTCGAACACTGAAGCTTTCTTT | CASTEGQGSNTEAFF
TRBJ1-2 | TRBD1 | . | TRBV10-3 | TGTGCCATCAGCCGACAGGGGGCCGGCTCTAACTATGGCTACACCTTC | CAISRQGAGSNYGYTF
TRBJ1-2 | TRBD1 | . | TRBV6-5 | TGTGCCAGCAGTCCCCCCGGGACAGGGAATGGCTACACCTTC | CASSPPGTGNGYTF
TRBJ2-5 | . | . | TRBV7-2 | TGTGCCAGCGCCCAAGGCGGGTTTCGGAAGACCCAGTACTTC | CASAQGGFRKTQYF
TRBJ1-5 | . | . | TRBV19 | TGTGCCAGTAGTATAGGGGGGCAGGGCAATCAGCCCCAGCATTTT | CASSIGGQGNQPQHF
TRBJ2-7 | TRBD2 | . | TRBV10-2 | TGCGCCAGCAGTGCGACTAGCGGATCCTACGAGCAGTACTTC | CASSATSGSYEQYF
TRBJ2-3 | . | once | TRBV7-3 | TGTGCCAGCAGTCAAGGGTCGGACTACACAGATACGCAGTATTTT | CASSQGSDYTDTQYF
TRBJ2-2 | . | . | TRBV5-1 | TGCGCCAGCAGCTTGGTAGGTCTACCGAACACCGGGGAGCTGTTTTTT | CASSLVGLPNTGELFF
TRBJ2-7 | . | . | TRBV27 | TGTGCCAGCAGTGCGAGCTCCTACGAGCAGTACTTC | CASSASSYEQYF
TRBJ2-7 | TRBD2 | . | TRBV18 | TGTGCCAGCTCACCCTTGACTAGCGGGAGTCCACGTTACGAGCAGTACTTC | CASSPLTSGSPRYEQYF
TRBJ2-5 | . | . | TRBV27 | TGTGCCAGAGGGACGGACTTTCTACAAGAGACCCAGTACTTC | CARGTDFLQETQYF
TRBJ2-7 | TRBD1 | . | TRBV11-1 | TGTGCCAGCAGCTCAGAAACAGGGGGCTACGAGCAGTACTTC | CASSSETGGYEQYF
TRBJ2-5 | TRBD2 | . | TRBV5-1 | TGCGCCAGCAGCCTAGGACTAGCGGGGGTGGAGACCCAGTACTTC | CASSLGLAGVETQYF
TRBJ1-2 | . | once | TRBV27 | TGTGCCAGCAGCCCACAGGATACCTATGGCTACACCTTC | CASSPQDTYGYTF
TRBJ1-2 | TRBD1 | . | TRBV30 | TGTGCCTGGAGTCATACCGGGACAGCAAAGAACTATGGCTACACCTTC | CAWSHTGTAKNYGYTF
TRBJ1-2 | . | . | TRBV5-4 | TGTGCCAGCAGCTTGCGGGACTCTAGGACCTATGGCTACACCTTC | CASSLRDSRTYGYTF
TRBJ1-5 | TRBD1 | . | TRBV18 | TGTGCCAGCTCACCACCGGGGACAGGGGGAAATCAGCCCCAGCATTTT | CASSPPGTGGNQPQHF
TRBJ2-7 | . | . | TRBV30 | TGTGCCTGGAGTGTACAGGGTGTCTCCTACGAGCAGTACTTC | CAWSVQGVSYEQYF
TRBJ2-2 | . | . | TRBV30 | TGTGCCTGGACTCAGGGTTTGGGGGAGCTGTTTTTT | CAWTQGLGELFF
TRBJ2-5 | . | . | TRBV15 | TGTGCCACCAGCAGAGGCGACCTTCAAGAGACCCAGTACTTC | CATSRGDLQETQYF
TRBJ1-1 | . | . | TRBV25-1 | TGTGCCAGCAGTGATCCCGGACAGTTGAACACTGAAGCTTTCTTT | CASSDPGQLNTEAFF
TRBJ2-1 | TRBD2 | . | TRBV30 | TGTGCCTGGAGAGGTCTAGCGGGAGCGTACAATGAGCAGTTCTTC | CAWRGLAGAYNEQFF
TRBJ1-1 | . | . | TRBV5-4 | TGTGCCAGCAGCCTGGGGACTGAAGCTTTCTTT | CASSLGTEAFF
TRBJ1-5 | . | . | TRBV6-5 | TGTGCCAGCAGTTACGGGGGAAGCCAGCCCCAGCATTTT | CASSYGGSQPQHF
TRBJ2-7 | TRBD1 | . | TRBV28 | TGTGCCAGCAGTTTATTCACAGGGGGCCGCCCCTACGAGCAGTACTTC | CASSLFTGGRPYEQYF
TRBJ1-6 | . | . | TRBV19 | TGTGCCAGTAGTAACCGACAGGTCATAAATTCACCCCTCCACTTT | CASSNRQVINSPLHF
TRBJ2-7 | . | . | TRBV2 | TGTGCCAGCATCAAAGACATTTCCTACGAGCAGTACTTC | CASIKDISYEQYF
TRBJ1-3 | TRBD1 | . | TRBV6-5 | TGTGCCAGCAGTAGACAGGGCGCTGGAAACACCATATATTTT | CASSRQGAGNTIYF
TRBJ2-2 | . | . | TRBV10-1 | TGCGCCAGCAGTGAGGGTTCGGGGGCGGGGGACACCGGGGAGCTGTTTTTT | CASSEGSGAGDTGELFF
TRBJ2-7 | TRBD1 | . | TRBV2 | TGTGCCAGCAGGAGGCCGGGACAGGGTCAATACGAGCAGTACTTC | CASRRPGQGQYEQYF
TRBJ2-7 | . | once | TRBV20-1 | TGCAGTGCTGGGATCTCCTACGAGCAGTACTTC | CSAGISYEQYF
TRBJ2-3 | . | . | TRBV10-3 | TGTGCCATCAGTGACTCCCAGGGAGGTACGCAGTATTTT | CAISDSQGGTQYF
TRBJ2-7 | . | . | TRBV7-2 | TGTGCCAGCAGCTTAGAGGACTCCCCGCAGTACTTC | CASSLEDSPQYF
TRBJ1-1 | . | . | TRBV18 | TGTGCCAGCTCACCATCGGGAGGCATGAACACTGAAGCTTTCTTT | CASSPSGGMNTEAFF
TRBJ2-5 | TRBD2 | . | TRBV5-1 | TGCGCCAGCAGCTATGGGACTAGCGGGGGGAAAGAGACCCAGTACTTC | CASSYGTSGGKETQYF
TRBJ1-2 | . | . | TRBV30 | TGTGCCTGGAGCCCCAGTCGGGGGAATGGCTACACCTTC | CAWSPSRGNGYTF
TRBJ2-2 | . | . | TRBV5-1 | TGCGCCAGCAGCACGACGAGGAACCCGAACACCGGGGAGCTGTTTTTT | CASSTTRNPNTGELFF
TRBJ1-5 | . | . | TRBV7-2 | TGTGCCAGCAGCGATTCAGGGGTTCAGCCCCAGCATTTT | CASSDSGVQPQHF
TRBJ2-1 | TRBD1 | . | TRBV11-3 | TGTGCCAGCAGCTTAGTCGGGACAGGGTCCTACAATGAGCAGTTCTTC | CASSLVGTGSYNEQFF
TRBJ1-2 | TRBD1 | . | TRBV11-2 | TGTGCCAGCAGCCCGACAGGGGAGGGATATGGCTACACCTTC | CASSPTGEGYGYTF
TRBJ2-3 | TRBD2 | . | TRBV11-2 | TGTGCCAGCAGCTTAGTGTCTAGCGGGTGGGATACGCAGTATTTT | CASSLVSSGWDTQYF
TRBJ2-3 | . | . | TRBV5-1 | TGCGCCAGCAGCTTGGTGCGGGGTTGGGCCACAGATACGCAGTATTTT | CASSLVRGWATDTQYF
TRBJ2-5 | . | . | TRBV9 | TGTGCCAGCAGCGTACTTGGTGGGGTGGAGACCCAGTACTTC | CASSVLGGVETQYF
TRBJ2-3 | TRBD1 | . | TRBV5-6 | TGTGCCAGCAGCTGGGGACAGGGGTTCACAGATACGCAGTATTTT | CASSWGQGFTDTQYF
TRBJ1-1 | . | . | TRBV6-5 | TGTGCCAGCAGAAGAGGGGAGACTGAAGCTTTCTTT | CASRRGETEAFF
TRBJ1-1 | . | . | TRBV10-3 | TGTGCCATCAGTGATCGAGGTGGCACTGAAGCTTTCTTT | CAISDRGGTEAFF
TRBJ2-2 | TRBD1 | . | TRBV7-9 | TGTGCCAGCAGCAAGGGTTCAGGGGGCCTTCCGAACACCGGGGAGCTGTTTTTT | CASSKGSGGLPNTGELFF
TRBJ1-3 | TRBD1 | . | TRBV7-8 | TGTGCCAGCAGCCTCTGGGACAGGGGAACGGGAAACACCATATATTTT | CASSLWDRGTGNTIYF
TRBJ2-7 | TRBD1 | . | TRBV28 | TGTGCCAGCAGCCCCCGCCCCGGGACAGGGTTCTCCTACGAGCAGTACTTC | CASSPRPGTGFSYEQYF
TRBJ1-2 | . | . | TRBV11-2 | TGTGCCAGCAGCTCTAGGGGGAACTATGGCTACACCTTC | CASSSRGNYGYTF
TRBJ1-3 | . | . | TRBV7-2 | TGTGCCAGCAGCTTAGACCCCACAGGGTCTGGAAACACCATATATTTT | CASSLDPTGSGNTIYF
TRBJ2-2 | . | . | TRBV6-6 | TGTGCCAGCAGCCATGGAGGGACGCAGAACACCGGGGAGCTGTTTTTT | CASSHGGTQNTGELFF
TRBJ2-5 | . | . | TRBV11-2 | TGTGCCAGCAGCTCGGTGACTAGGGGGCAAGAGACCCAGTACTTC | CASSSVTRGQETQYF
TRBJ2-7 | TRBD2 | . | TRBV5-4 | TGTGCCAGCAGCCAGGGACTAGCGGAGGACTACGAGCAGTACTTC | CASSQGLAEDYEQYF
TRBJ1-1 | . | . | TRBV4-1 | TGCGCCAGCAGCCAAGGGTCTGGGGGGGCGAGGACTGAAGCTTTCTTT | CASSQGSGGARTEAFF
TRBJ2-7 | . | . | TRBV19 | TGTGCCAGTAGTATAGATTGGTCACTTGTCGAGCAGTACTTC | CASSIDWSLVEQYF